These T cell receptor beta chains were read from a single sample in a study of T-cell reconstitution after alpha-beta-depleted transplantation in children. Via MiXCR, TCRdb re-called the PCR reads, giving one row per CDR3 protein. The repertoire has more than 300,000 distinct CDR3 sequences, about a sixth of them found once; the top ten carry around 38%. The source was PBMCs, mostly from graft donor cells, collected 360 days after TCRalphabeta/CD19-depleted stem cell transplant. The receptors were gathered from a male patient between 2 and 10 years old who had a stem cell transplant for acute lymphoblastic leukemia, so the T cells may come from the graft donor. The CDR3 runs from the conserved cysteine through the conserved F or W.

V gene: TRBV29-1
CDR3 length: 14
J gene: TRBJ1-1
CDR3 protein: CSALRAGRNTEAFF

V gene: TRBV4-3
CDR3 length: 14
J gene: TRBJ2-7
CDR3 protein: CASSHLDRPYEQYF

V gene: TRBV29-1
CDR3 length: 11
J gene: TRBJ1-1
CDR3 protein: CSAGQGVGAFF

V gene: TRBV12-3/TRBV12-4
CDR3 length: 16
J gene: TRBJ2-2
CDR3 protein: CASSLQLGKNTGELFF

V gene: TRBV20-1
CDR3 length: 12
J gene: TRBJ2-5
CDR3 protein: CSATATQETQYF

V gene: TRBV28
CDR3 length: 16
J gene: TRBJ2-1
CDR3 protein: CASSLFWERGMDEQFF

V gene: TRBV12-3/TRBV12-4
CDR3 length: 15
J gene: TRBJ2-3
CDR3 protein: CASSPRGGEGDTQYF

V gene: TRBV11-2
CDR3 length: 12
J gene: TRBJ2-7
CDR3 protein: CASSSGGGEQYF

V gene: TRBV20-1
CDR3 length: 10
J gene: TRBJ2-1
CDR3 protein: CSAARGGQFF

V gene: TRBV28
CDR3 length: 17
J gene: TRBJ2-1
CDR3 protein: CASSFMGLAGTYNEQFF

V gene: TRBV4-3
CDR3 length: 13
J gene: TRBJ2-1
CDR3 protein: CASSPKLYNEQFF

V gene: TRBV5-1
CDR3 length: 17
J gene: TRBJ2-3
CDR3 protein: CASSLIPSGRSPDTQYF

V gene: TRBV28
CDR3 length: 13
J gene: TRBJ1-2
CDR3 protein: CASSLRDDYGYTF

V gene: TRBV6-2/TRBV6-3
CDR3 length: 14
J gene: TRBJ1-4
CDR3 protein: CASNRGRTNEKLFF

V gene: TRBV28
CDR3 length: 14
J gene: TRBJ2-5
CDR3 protein: CASSPSSGEETQYF

V gene: TRBV29-1
CDR3 length: 13
J gene: TRBJ1-4
CDR3 protein: CSARQGSEEKLFF

V gene: TRBV11-2
CDR3 length: 11
J gene: TRBJ2-7
CDR3 protein: CASSHHGDRYF

V gene: TRBV11-2
CDR3 length: 14
J gene: TRBJ2-1
CDR3 protein: CASSFSPLDNEQFF

V gene: TRBV7-2
CDR3 length: 16
J gene: TRBJ2-3
CDR3 protein: CASSLAPGTVSDTQYF

V gene: TRBV6-1
CDR3 length: 17
J gene: TRBJ1-1
CDR3 protein: CASSGQPPGTGFGGAFF

V gene: TRBV2
CDR3 length: 16
J gene: TRBJ2-2
CDR3 protein: CASRAPGTKDTGELFF

V gene: TRBV27
CDR3 length: 18
J gene: TRBJ2-5
CDR3 protein: CASSLFGTGMPNQETQYF

V gene: TRBV20-1
CDR3 length: 18
J gene: TRBJ2-3
CDR3 protein: CSPKGRIAGGSWTDTQYF

V gene: TRBV20-1
CDR3 length: 14
J gene: TRBJ2-2
CDR3 protein: CSAGAGPVTGELFF

V gene: TRBV7-2
CDR3 length: 16
J gene: TRBJ1-3
CDR3 protein: CASSLDRADSGNTIYF

V gene: TRBV4-3
CDR3 length: 17
J gene: TRBJ2-7
CDR3 protein: CASSQRVGSGRSNEQYF

V gene: TRBV29-1
CDR3 length: 11
J gene: TRBJ2-1
CDR3 protein: CSVPTELRQFF

V gene: TRBV20-1
CDR3 length: 17
J gene: TRBJ2-3
CDR3 protein: CSATPLGGGPSTDTQYF

V gene: TRBV27
CDR3 length: 16
J gene: TRBJ2-3
CDR3 protein: CASRQYLAGGPDTQYF